These 8 T cell receptor beta chains were all obtained from the same sample, sequenced in a study of T cell responses to AZD1222 COVID-19 vaccine (dated by TCRdb to the early 2020s). Receptor amplification or capture employed the immunoSEQ multiplex PCR assay. This immuneACCESS table, as held by TCRdb, lists in-frame sequences with V and J called but not all clones. Of the missing ones, under half trace to an unresolved V gene in checked studies; the others have no known cause. This sample is represented by roughly 100,000 clones; 90% of them were singletons. The top ten constitute approximately 5% of the sample. The time point tag for this specimen amounts to: baseline before first vaccination. The sequencing here drew on peripheral blood, taken on day 0 of AZD1222 vaccination. Receptors originate from an adult in good health.

V and J are TRBV5-5 and TRBJ1-1, with TRBD1 identical over 7 bases. Trimming removed 4 bases from V and 1 base from J; junction bases left unmatched: 4. The germline CDR1 and CDR2 sequences are SGHKS and YYEKEE (reference sequence). The CDR3 covers 14 residues. CDR3 loop: CASSKQGPNTEAFF. CDR3 sequence (DNA): TGTGCCAGCAGCAAACAGGGGCCGAACACTGAAGCTTTCTTT.

This chain uses TRBV7-8 with TRBJ2-1; D not certain. The CDR3 consists of 12 residues. From germline, CDR1 is SGHVS and CDR2 FQNEAQ. Trimming took off 1 base at V and 11 bases at J, with 9 bases between the two ends. The CDR3 sequence: CASSLGLLKQFF. DNA of the CDR3: TGTGCCAGCAGCTTAGGCCTTCTGAAGCAGTTCTTC.

V gene TRBV11-3 combines with J gene TRBJ2-3; 12 bases align to TRBD2. After removal of 5 bases from V and 6 bases from J, the junction contained 9 bases not matched to a gene. This CDR3 is built from 16 residues. The germline CDR1 and CDR2 sequences are SGHNT and YENEEA. The CDR3 here is CASSRRTSGNRDTQYF. CDR3 DNA: TGTGCCAGCAGCCGTAGGACTAGCGGGAATCGCGATACGCAGTATTTT.

This clone is a singleton in its sample. This chain uses TRBV6-5 with TRBJ1-2, with 8 bases aligning to TRBD1. Germline lookup yields CDR1 MNHEY and CDR2 SVGAGI. Trimming at V came to 0 bases and at J to 4 bases, leaving 4 bases not matched to a gene. The CDR3 contains 15 residues. CDR3 sequence: CASSYSGQGSYGYTF. In DNA, the CDR3 is TGTGCCAGCAGTTACTCCGGACAGGGTTCCTATGGCTACACCTTC.

The chain employs TRBV5-8 and TRBJ2-2; 7 bases line up with TRBD1. The CDR3 is 18 amino acids. Germline values: CDR1 SGHTS, CDR2 YDEGEE. Unmatched junction bases numbered 14, after V lost 1 base and J lost 5 bases. The CDR3 region is CASSLYRGLDFWTGELFF. As DNA, the CDR3 is TGTGCCAGCAGCTTGTATAGGGGGCTTGATTTTTGGACCGGGGAGCTGTTTTTT.

V usage is TRBV18 and J usage is TRBJ1-5; D uncertain. The germline V gene has CDR1 KGHSH and CDR2 LQKENI. This CDR3 contains 15 residues. V gave up 2 bases and J gave up 5 bases, with 13 bases separating them. The CDR3 is CASSPFEGLDQPQHF. The CDR3 DNA sequence: TGTGCCAGCTCACCATTCGAAGGGTTGGATCAGCCCCAGCATTTT.

The chain is built from TRBV7-3 and TRBJ2-5; TRBD2 might be the D (6 bases). Trimming shortened V by 5 bases and J by 5 bases, and 18 bases separated the two germline ends. The CDR3 runs 15 residues. Germline V gene lookup returns CDR1 SGHTA and CDR2 FQGTGA. This CDR3 reads CASSPKPLAIETQYF. The CDR3 region has the DNA TGTGCCAGCAGCCCCAAACCGCTAGCGATCGAGACCCAGTACTTC.

The J gene is TRBJ1-4, the V gene TRBV27; 8 bases align to TRBD1. CDR3 length: 16 residues. CDR1 MNHEY and CDR2 SMNVEV come from the germline V gene (reference sequence). Trimming took 2 bases from V and 4 from J; bases not matched to a gene: 6. CDR3 in amino acids: CASSLQGQVVNEKLFF. The DNA for the CDR3 is TGTGCCAGCAGTTTACAGGGACAGGTGGTTAATGAAAAACTGTTTTTT.